A selection of T cell receptor beta chains follows, all from one sample in a study of shared clonotypes between healthy human individuals. Assay: immunoSEQ multiplex PCR; the TCRdb copy retains only in-frame clones and omits some. The sample holds about 380,000 clones, approximately 97% seen once. Sequencing used memory CD8+ T cells sorted from blood. The receptors derive from a man aged 25-45 years in good health. Each CDR3 is given with its conserved first and last residue. The D gene is left open where the match is weak. Only part of the rows carry a size: once, few, many, or a class if the clone is expanded.

CDR3 DNA: TGTGCCAGCAGCCTTTCTTCATTAGCGGGAGGGCAAGAGACCCAGTACTTC; CDR3 protein: CASSLSSLAGGQETQYF; CDR3 length: 17; J gene: TRBJ2-5; D gene: TRBD2; V gene: TRBV7-6; clone size: -
CDR3 DNA: TGTGCCAGCAGCTCCTTTTACCGGGACTTCAATGAGCAGTTCTTC; CDR3 protein: CASSSFYRDFNEQFF; CDR3 length: 15; J gene: TRBJ2-1; D gene: -; V gene: TRBV7-2; clone size: -
CDR3 DNA: TGTGCCAGCAGCCCAAGAGGGACCTACAATGAGCAGTTCTTC; CDR3 protein: CASSPRGTYNEQFF; CDR3 length: 14; J gene: TRBJ2-1; D gene: -; V gene: TRBV5-4; clone size: -
CDR3 DNA: TGTGCCAGCAGCCCCGGACTAGCGGGGGCAACAGATACGCAGTATTTT; CDR3 protein: CASSPGLAGATDTQYF; CDR3 length: 16; J gene: TRBJ2-3; D gene: TRBD2; V gene: TRBV5-4; clone size: -
CDR3 DNA: TGCGCCAGCAGCTGGGGACGGACAGGTAGGGCCACAGATACGCAGTATTTT; CDR3 protein: CASSWGRTGRATDTQYF; CDR3 length: 17; J gene: TRBJ2-3; D gene: TRBD1; V gene: TRBV5-1; clone size: -
CDR3 DNA: TGTGCCAGCAAAAAGTGGGGGGTCGGGGAGCAGTACTTC; CDR3 protein: CASKKWGVGEQYF; CDR3 length: 13; J gene: TRBJ2-7; D gene: -; V gene: TRBV28; clone size: -
CDR3 DNA: TGTGCCAGCAGTTACCAGGGACTCCGGACCGGGGAGCTGTTTTTT; CDR3 protein: CASSYQGLRTGELFF; CDR3 length: 15; J gene: TRBJ2-2; D gene: -; V gene: TRBV6-5; clone size: -
CDR3 DNA: TGTGCCAGTAGTCTTCGGGGCCGCAATGAGCAGTTCTTC; CDR3 protein: CASSLRGRNEQFF; CDR3 length: 13; J gene: TRBJ2-1; D gene: -; V gene: TRBV19; clone size: -
CDR3 DNA: TGTGCCAGCAGCTTCGAAGCGGGGGAGACGAACACCGGGGAGCTGTTTTTT; CDR3 protein: CASSFEAGETNTGELFF; CDR3 length: 17; J gene: TRBJ2-2; D gene: TRBD2; V gene: TRBV5-7; clone size: -
CDR3 DNA: TGTGCCAGCAGCTTAGGAGCTGAGGAGACCCAGTACTTC; CDR3 protein: CASSLGAEETQYF; CDR3 length: 13; J gene: TRBJ2-5; D gene: -; V gene: TRBV7-6; clone size: -
CDR3 DNA: TGCGCCAGCAGCCTCTCGATGAACCTAGCGGGAGCAGCAGATACGCAGTATTTT; CDR3 protein: CASSLSMNLAGAADTQYF; CDR3 length: 18; J gene: TRBJ2-3; D gene: TRBD2; V gene: TRBV5-1; clone size: once
CDR3 DNA: TGTGCCAGCAGTGAACCTAGCAACACCGGGGAGCTGTTTTTT; CDR3 protein: CASSEPSNTGELFF; CDR3 length: 14; J gene: TRBJ2-2; D gene: -; V gene: TRBV6-1; clone size: -
CDR3 DNA: TGTGCCAGCAGCTTAGGAGGACAGGGGTTTGAAGAGACCCAGTACTTC; CDR3 protein: CASSLGGQGFEETQYF; CDR3 length: 16; J gene: TRBJ2-5; D gene: TRBD1; V gene: TRBV7-9; clone size: -
CDR3 DNA: TGTGCCAGCAGCTTGGGACAGGGGACAAATCAGCCCCAGCATTTT; CDR3 protein: CASSLGQGTNQPQHF; CDR3 length: 15; J gene: TRBJ1-5; D gene: TRBD1; V gene: TRBV7-9; clone size: -
CDR3 DNA: TGTGCCATCAGTGAGGAGTGGGGCTCCTATAATTCACCCCTCCACTTT; CDR3 protein: CAISEEWGSYNSPLHF; CDR3 length: 16; J gene: TRBJ1-6; D gene: -; V gene: TRBV10-3; clone size: -
CDR3 DNA: TGCGCCAGCAGTGAGTCGACAGGGAGAGACACCGGGGAGCTGTTTTTT; CDR3 protein: CASSESTGRDTGELFF; CDR3 length: 16; J gene: TRBJ2-2; D gene: TRBD1; V gene: TRBV10-1; clone size: -